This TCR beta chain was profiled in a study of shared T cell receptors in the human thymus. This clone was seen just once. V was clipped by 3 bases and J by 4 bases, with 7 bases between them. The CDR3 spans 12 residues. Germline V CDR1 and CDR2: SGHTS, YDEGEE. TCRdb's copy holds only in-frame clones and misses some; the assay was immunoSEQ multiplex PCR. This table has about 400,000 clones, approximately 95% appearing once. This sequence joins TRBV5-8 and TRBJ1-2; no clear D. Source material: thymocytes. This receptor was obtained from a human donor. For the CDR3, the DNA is TGTGCCAGCAGCTACCGGGGCTATGGCTACACCTTC. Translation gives CASSYRGYGYTF.